These T cell receptor beta chains were read from a single sample in a study of blood T cell repertoires in COVID-19. TCRdb keeps only in-frame clones here, not all; method: immunoSEQ multiplex PCR. The sample includes about 63,000 clones, roughly 85% of them seen just once. The specimen sequenced was peripheral blood. Every receptor here comes from a human donor in a cohort sampled during active COVID-19. Both conserved end residues are part of each CDR3. The order of the fields is clone size, V gene, J gene, CDR3 protein. For some rows the clone size is stated as once, few or many, or as a class when expanded; others skip it.

>.|TRBV11-3|TRBJ2-1
CASHRGNEQFF
>.|TRBV5-1|TRBJ2-1
CASMRTSGYNEQFF
>.|TRBV13|TRBJ1-5
CASSLAQDQPQHF
>.|TRBV5-4|TRBJ2-7
CAISLGWRGEQYF
>.|TRBV6-1|TRBJ1-1
CASSARDRFRANTEAFF
>.|TRBV7-2|TRBJ2-7
CASSLQQGSSYEQYF
>.|TRBV27|TRBJ2-6
CASSLVGTVSSGANVLTF
>.|TRBV2|TRBJ2-7
CARQERQGSNEQYF
>.|TRBV14|TRBJ2-2
CASSPAQGSVMWAGELFF
>.|TRBV9|TRBJ2-2
CASSEDYYHTGELFF
>few|TRBV4-1|TRBJ1-3
CASSQDLGNSGNTIYF
>.|TRBV5-1|TRBJ2-2
CASSLDRPTGELFF
>.|TRBV5-8|TRBJ2-2
CASSFKGFNTGELFF
>.|TRBV18|TRBJ1-2
CASSPWDRGQGGYTF
>.|TRBV27|TRBJ1-1
CASSLLPGQGQSTEAFF
>.|TRBV5-1|TRBJ2-7
CASYAGLAGEEQYF
>.|TRBV11-2|TRBJ2-1
CASTGDSHNEQFF
>.|TRBV5-1|TRBJ1-1
CASTPGTGRRNTEAFF
>.|TRBV7-9|TRBJ1-4
CASSFWEGQGINEKLFF
>few|TRBV2|TRBJ2-7
CASRDGTGGSYEQYF
>.|TRBV28|TRBJ1-6
CASTMVGPGSPLHF
>once|TRBV18|TRBJ1-4
CASATGVREKLFF
>.|TRBV7-6|TRBJ2-3
CASSFAEEGTQYF